These 24 T cell receptor beta chains originate from one sample sequenced in a study of preoperative IRX-2 immunotherapy in early breast cancer. The assay was immunoSEQ multiplex PCR, and TCRdb's table has in-frame clones only and misses some. Here the sample spans fewer than 40,000 clones, roughly 91% being singletons. Noted treatment: preoperative locoregional IRX-2 cytokine immunotherapy. Material: tumor tissue, obtained after IRX-2 immunotherapy. The receptor source for this set is a human donor with breast cancer.

The CDR3 nucleotides are TGTGCCAGTAGTGTCAGGACTGCTACTAATGAAAAACTGTTTTTT. Translation gives CASSVRTATNEKLFF. The chain couples TRBV19 to TRBJ1-4; no clear D. Germline lookup yields CDR1 LNHDA and CDR2 SQIVND (reference sequence). This CDR3 is built from 15 residues. The V gene lost 5 bases and the J gene lost 2 bases, with 12 bases spanning the gap. Supplemented by reference TRBV19 and TRBJ1-4, the full variable domain reads DGGITQSPKYLFRKEGQNVTLSCEQNLNHDAMYWYRQDPGQGLRLIYYSQIVNDFQKGDIAEGYSVSREKKESFPLTVTSAQKNPTAFYLCASSVRTATNEKLFFGSGTQLSVL.

The V gene is TRBV6-8, the J gene TRBJ1-1; a weak D match, TRBD1 (6 bases). The CDR3 runs 15 residues. The germline CDR1 and CDR2 sequences are MNHGY and SAAAGT. V lost 10 bases, J lost 2 bases, and 20 bases lay in between. CDR3 in amino acids: CAIRSPGGTNTEAFF. Written as DNA, the CDR3 is TGTGCCATTAGAAGCCCCGGGGGGACAAACACTGAAGCTTTCTTT.

The table lists this clone with a count of one. V and J are TRBV15 and TRBJ2-1, with D possibly being TRBD1 (5 bases). The CDR3 contains 16 residues. The ends were cut back, 1 base at V and 5 bases at J, with 15 bases in the middle. Looked up from germline, CDR1 is LNHNV and CDR2 is YYDKDF (reference sequence). CDR3 sequence reads: CATSRGKTVGDNEQFF. The CDR3, as DNA: TGTGCCACCAGCAGAGGGAAGACAGTGGGCGACAATGAGCAGTTCTTC.

In this sample, this clone turned up a few times. This chain links TRBV30 with TRBJ1-5; tentatively, D is TRBD1 (5 bases). Trimming pared 1 base from V and 0 bases from J, leaving 10 bases between. This CDR3 spans 15 amino acids. Germline values: CDR1 GTSNPN, CDR2 SVGIG (reference sequence). CDR3 sequence (DNA): TGTGCCTGGAGTGGGGGCGGACCTAGCAATCAGCCCCAGCATTTT. Translated, it gives CAWSGGGPSNQPQHF. The variable domain in full, completed from reference TRBV30 and TRBJ1-5, reads SQTIHQWPATLVQPVGSPLSLECTVEGTSNPNLYWYRQAAGRGLQLLFYSVGIGQISSEVPQNLSASRPQDRQFILSSKKLLLSDSGFYLCAWSGGGPSNQPQHFGDGTRLSIL.

The rearrangement joins TRBV6-8 to TRBJ2-1; no clear D. Trimming removed 2 bases at V and 0 bases at J, with 8 bases between. CDR1 and CDR2 from the germline V gene are MNHGY and SAAAGT. The CDR3 is made up of 15 amino acids. As DNA, the CDR3 is TGTGCCAGCAGTTACCGACAAGACTCCTACAATGAGCAGTTCTTC. This translates into CASSYRQDSYNEQFF.

This clone was picked up one time. The chain carries TRBV6-8 and TRBJ1-1, with TRBD1 identical over 9 bases. The V and J ends lost 5 bases and 10 bases, in that order; junction bases with no gene match: 11. The CDR3 consists of 14 residues. From germline, CDR1 is MNHGY and CDR2 SAAAGT. The CDR3 nucleotides are TGTGCCAGCAGTGGAGGACAGGGGCCCTTGGGAGCTTTCTTT. As protein: CASSGGQGPLGAFF.

This chain uses TRBV15 with TRBJ1-3; TRBD1 agrees at 7 bases. Germline V CDR1 and CDR2: LNHNV, YYDKDF (reference sequence). Germline trimming cut 3 bases from V and 2 bases from J; bases unmatched to any gene: 4. The CDR3 is 15 residues long. In nucleotides, the CDR3 is TGTGCCACCAGCAGTGACAGGGACCCTGGAAACACCATATATTTT. It specifies CATSSDRDPGNTIYF.

In DNA form, the CDR3 reads TGTGCCAGTAGTATAGGGGTCCCCGGGACAGACTCTGGAAACACCATATATTTT. It yields the protein CASSIGVPGTDSGNTIYF. The V and J genes are TRBV19 and TRBJ1-3; 7 nucleotides line up with TRBD1. The CDR3 has 18 amino acids. After removal of 1 base from V and 0 bases from J, the junction contained 9 bases not matched to a gene. The germline CDR1 and CDR2 sequences are LNHDA and SQIVND (reference sequence).

This chain joins TRBV18 and TRBJ2-1; D may be TRBD2 (5 bases). V was trimmed by 5 bases and J by 9 bases, leaving 20 bases between them. This CDR3 comprises 15 residues. The germline CDR1 and CDR2 sequences are KGHSH and LQKENI. CDR3 sequence reads: CASSGEGLVGIEQFF. The CDR3 DNA reads TGTGCCAGCTCAGGCGAGGGTTTAGTTGGTATTGAGCAGTTCTTC.

This chain joins TRBV6-8 and TRBJ2-7, with unresolved D. CDR1 is MNHGY, CDR2 SAAAGT, per germline. This CDR3 has 13 amino acids. V dropped 5 bases and J dropped 4 bases, with 12 bases sitting between them. The CDR3: CASSPGVEYEQYF. In nucleotides, the CDR3 is TGTGCCAGCAGTCCGGGCGTTGAGTACGAGCAGTACTTC.

This chain connects TRBV19 to TRBJ2-1; the match to TRBD1 covers 8 bases. V lost 4 bases to trimming and J lost 3 bases; unmatched junction nucleotides: 5. The CDR3 is made up of 15 amino acids. Germline CDR1 LNHDA, CDR2 SQIVND (reference sequence). CDR3 DNA: TGTGCCAGTAGTACACCCGGGACAGGCTACAATGAGCAGTTCTTC. The encoded protein is CASSTPGTGYNEQFF.

In the case of this clone: This same CDR3 is encoded by further DNA sequences in the sample. This chain uses TRBV5-1 with TRBJ1-3; D gene unclear. Trimming shortened V by 0 bases and J by 0 bases, and 4 bases separated the two germline ends. The CDR3 is 14 residues long. Germline CDR1 SGHRS, CDR2 YFSETQ. The CDR3 bases are TGCGCCAGCAGCTTGGCGAGCTCTGGAAACACCATATATTTT. The encoded protein is CASSLASSGNTIYF. Full variable domain (missing parts from reference TRBV5-1 and TRBJ1-3): KAGVTQTPRYLIKTRGQQVTLSCSPISGHRSVSWYQQTPGQGLQFLFEYFSETQRNKGNFPGRFSGRQFSNSRSEMNVSTLELGDSALYLCASSLASSGNTIYFGEGSWLTVV.

V is TRBV18 and J is TRBJ1-1; no clear D gene. The V end was cut by 1 base, the J end by 2 bases, with 8 bases between. The CDR3 has 14 residues. The germline CDR1 and CDR2 sequences are KGHSH and LQKENI. The DNA of the CDR3 is TGTGCCAGCTCACCACGAAGGGAAAACACTGAAGCTTTCTTT. Protein sequence: CASSPRRENTEAFF.

This clone is a singleton in its sample. The chain joins TRBV19 to TRBJ2-1, with 13 bases matching TRBD2. The CDR3 spans 15 residues. Per the germline V gene, CDR1 is LNHDA and CDR2 is SQIVND (reference sequence). V was clipped by 3 bases and J by 7 bases; unmatched bases: 3. CDR3 protein: CASSIGTSGMNEQFF. The CDR3 bases are TGTGCCAGTAGTATCGGGACTAGCGGGATGAATGAGCAGTTCTTC. The full variable domain, rest sourced from reference TRBV19 and TRBJ2-1, is DGGITQSPKYLFRKEGQNVTLSCEQNLNHDAMYWYRQDPGQGLRLIYYSQIVNDFQKGDIAEGYSVSREKKESFPLTVTSAQKNPTAFYLCASSIGTSGMNEQFFGPGTRLTVL.

The chain uses TRBV23-1 and TRBJ1-2; D gene unclear. TRBV23-1 is treated as an ORF (open reading frame) with a function not yet certain. This CDR3 is built from 13 residues. The V end lost 6 bases, the J end lost 5 bases, and 13 bases lay between the germline ends. The CDR3 nucleotides are TGCGCCAGCAGCCCCCGGGAAGGTTATGGCTACACCTTC. Its translation: CASSPREGYGYTF.

The chain uses TRBV14 and TRBJ1-2; no definite D call. CDR3 size: 17 residues. The germline V gene encodes CDR1 SGHDN and CDR2 FVKESK. V was clipped by 2 bases and J by 2 bases, with 18 bases between them. The CDR3, as DNA: TGTGCCAGCAGCCAAAATAGGGCGATGGAGTCGAACTATGGCTACACCTTC. Amino acid sequence: CASSQNRAMESNYGYTF.

The V call is TRBV5-1, the J call TRBJ2-6; D is uncertain. The CDR3 runs 15 residues. Trimming took off 2 bases at V and 2 bases at J, with 8 bases between the two ends. Looked up from germline, CDR1 is SGHRS and CDR2 is YFSETQ. This chain's CDR3 is CASSFRGTGANVLTF. The CDR3, as DNA: TGCGCCAGCAGCTTCCGTGGAACTGGGGCCAACGTCCTGACTTTC.

This sequence joins TRBV6-8 and TRBJ2-1; D perhaps matches TRBD2 (5 bases). Germline CDR1 reads MNHGY; CDR2 reads SAAAGT. V dropped 5 bases and J dropped 0 bases, with 17 bases sitting between them. This CDR3 is built from 17 residues. This CDR3 is CASSPREGSSSYNEQFF. The CDR3, as DNA: TGTGCCAGCAGTCCTCGGGAAGGCTCTAGCTCCTACAATGAGCAGTTCTTC.

The CDR3 loop is CASSYATLSTDTQYF. The CDR3 region has the DNA TGTGCCAGCAGCTACGCGACCCTGAGCACAGATACGCAGTATTTT. V usage is TRBV11-3 and J usage is TRBJ2-3; D is undetermined. The germline V and J ends were trimmed by 4 bases and 0 bases, with 11 bases remaining between them. The CDR3 sequence is 15 residues long. Germline V gives CDR1 SGHNT, CDR2 YENEEA.

The V and J genes are TRBV5-1 and TRBJ1-5, with TRBD1 matching 7 bases. V lost 0 bases and J lost 6; bases outside the gene matches: 6. This CDR3 comprises 15 residues. The germline V gene encodes CDR1 SGHRS and CDR2 YFSETQ. The CDR3 nucleotides are TGCGCCAGCAGCTTGGGACAGGGTGTTGGTCAGCCCCAGCATTTT. Encoded protein: CASSLGQGVGQPQHF.

The genes are TRBV6-8 and TRBJ2-3, with D uncertain. The CDR3 loop spans 14 amino acids. Germline-derived CDR1 and CDR2 are MNHGY and SAAAGT. V was clipped by 2 bases and J by 2 bases, with 8 bases between them. CDR3: CASSYSIFTDTQYF. CDR3 bases: TGTGCCAGCAGTTACAGTATTTTCACAGATACGCAGTATTTT.

This chain joins TRBV6-8 and TRBJ2-3; 14 nucleotides agree with TRBD2. The germline CDR1 and CDR2 sequences are MNHGY and SAAAGT. The V gene end was trimmed by 6 bases and the J gene end by 5 bases; junction bases not matched to a gene: 4. The CDR3 length is 15 residues. CDR3 amino acids: CASRKGTSGRDTQYF. In DNA, the CDR3 is TGTGCCAGCAGAAAAGGGACTAGCGGGAGAGATACGCAGTATTTT.

This clone was observed once. This chain links TRBV6-8 with TRBJ1-4; 8 bases are shared with TRBD1. Per germline, CDR1 MNHGY and CDR2 SAAAGT. The CDR3 length is 16 residues. The junction had 5 bases not matched to a gene; V was cut back by 0 bases and J by 5 bases. As DNA, the CDR3 is TGTGCCAGCAGTTACTCCAGGGGGCCACTCAATGAAAAACTGTTTTTT. Translation gives CASSYSRGPLNEKLFF.

V and J are TRBV19 and TRBJ2-1, with TRBD2 matching over 11 bases. The CDR3 totals 17 residues. V lost 3 bases and J lost 0; bases outside the gene matches: 4. Germline loops: CDR1 LNHDA, CDR2 SQIVND (reference sequence). The CDR3 here is CASSMIAGGISYNEQFF. CDR3 coding DNA: TGTGCCAGTAGTATGATAGCGGGAGGGATCTCCTACAATGAGCAGTTCTTC.